This T cell receptor beta chain was identified in a study of blood T cell repertoires in COVID-19. The length of the CDR3 is 12 residues. The ends were cut back, 2 bases at V and 5 bases at J, with 6 bases in the middle. Germline V gene data show CDR1 as SEHNR and CDR2 as FQNEAQ (reference sequence). Sequencing was performed with immunoSEQ multiplex PCR; in TCRdb, only in-frame clones are kept and a portion is missing. The repertoire has some 270,000 clones, 70% to 85% of them found once; the top ten carry approximately 0.94%. This TCR came from a human donor with COVID-19, enrolled during active disease. The donor label of this sample is uncertain. Material: peripheral blood. The chain recombines TRBV7-9 with TRBJ1-2; unclear D gene. In DNA form, the CDR3 reads TGTGCCAGCAGCTTAAACAGTTATGGCTACACCTTC. Translating gives CASSLNSYGYTF.